These T cell receptor beta chains were read from a single sample in a study of blood T cell repertoires in COVID-19. Measured with immunoSEQ multiplex PCR; TCRdb has only the in-frame clones, and not every one. This table has 150,000 to 200,000 clones, approximately 83% appearing once. Sequences were obtained from peripheral blood. These TCRs come from a human donor with acute or convalescent COVID-19. The donor label of this sample is uncertain. Both conserved end residues are trimmed from each CDR3. The order of the fields is V gene, J gene, CDR3 protein.

V: TRBV6-5
J: TRBJ1-2
CDR3: ASSPRGEGNYGYT

V: TRBV6-1
J: TRBJ2-3
CDR3: ASSANIAGLFTDTQY

V: TRBV7-8
J: TRBJ2-5
CDR3: ASSLVAGGRAPQETQY

V: TRBV19
J: TRBJ2-2
CDR3: ASTEQGVKGELF

V: TRBV4-2
J: TRBJ2-3
CDR3: ASSQVVGRALGDTQY

V: TRBV29-1
J: TRBJ2-2
CDR3: SGTGGMAGELF

V: TRBV19
J: TRBJ1-1
CDR3: ASSIGGWDTEAF

V: TRBV9
J: TRBJ2-1
CDR3: ASSVAPRETVQF

V: TRBV11-2
J: TRBJ1-6
CDR3: ASSYSQSPLH

V: TRBV11-2
J: TRBJ2-7
CDR3: ASSFPGTGTEQY

V: TRBV5-4
J: TRBJ2-3
CDR3: ASSLGGQPQYTQY

V: TRBV28
J: TRBJ2-7
CDR3: ASYSSGSSYEQY

V: TRBV11-3
J: TRBJ2-3
CDR3: ASSLDPAADTQY

V: TRBV7-3
J: TRBJ2-3
CDR3: ASSTRQGFTDTQY

V: TRBV7-8
J: TRBJ2-7
CDR3: ASSLDAGGNEQY

V: TRBV2
J: TRBJ1-6
CDR3: ASSEEEQGHSPLH

V: TRBV12-3/TRBV12-4
J: TRBJ2-5
CDR3: ASSLGALETQY

V: TRBV6-5
J: TRBJ2-2
CDR3: ASRGTGRTGELF

V: TRBV5-1
J: TRBJ2-7
CDR3: ASSTTGGQGAYEQY

V: TRBV2
J: TRBJ2-1
CDR3: ASSDSLAGGPAYNEQF

V: TRBV7-2
J: TRBJ2-3
CDR3: ASSPTSGSRPDTQY

V: TRBV18
J: TRBJ1-1
CDR3: ASSPGLGTGGNTEAF

V: TRBV5-1
J: TRBJ1-4
CDR3: ASRSKGARDEKLF

V: TRBV5-1
J: TRBJ1-6
CDR3: ASSLGHDNSPLH

V: TRBV7-9
J: TRBJ2-7
CDR3: AAGGRSSYEQY

V: TRBV12-3/TRBV12-4
J: TRBJ1-6
CDR3: ASRRDRGSPLH